Sequencing of this T cell receptor (beta chain) was carried out in a study of a mutant IDH1 vaccine in newly diagnosed glioma. Germline assignment: CDR1 MNHNS and CDR2 SASEGT. Trimming removed 2 bases from V and 1 base from J, with 11 bases in between. The CDR3 consists of 15 residues. Turning to this clone: What it binds is unknown.

Data came from immunoSEQ multiplex PCR; TCRdb stores just in-frame clones and leaves some out. This sample carries around 20,000 clones, just under 90% of them seen once, and the ten largest clones take around 6%. Time point here: week 11, during vaccination. Every vaccination contained 300 ug of the mutant IDH1 20-mer peptide and was paired with topical imiquimod. Sequenced here: PBMCs, sampled from a glioma patient whose treatment included an IDH1 peptide vaccine. This sequence joins TRBV6-1 and TRBJ1-1; a possible D gene is TRBD1 (5 bases). The receptor's source is a woman between 40 and 50 years old with glioma. The CDR3 protein is CASSEFLTANTEAFF. In nucleotides, the CDR3 is TGTGCCAGCAGTGAATTCTTGACAGCGAACACTGAAGCTTTCTTT.